The 13 T cell receptor beta chains presented below share a single source sample, sequenced in a study of healthy donors' naive CD4 and CD8 T cells. Each TCR library used 500 ng of total RNA and a linear amplification protocol. MiXCR, run by TCRdb on the reads, gives a single entry per CDR3 protein. Found here are about 180,000 distinct CDR3 sequences, nearly 75% of them singletons; the top ten hold 2.3%. Source material: naive CD4+ and CD8+ T cells sorted from blood, pooled from several donors. These receptor sequences come from a pool of human donors in good health; the sample pools cells from several healthy donors.

The rearrangement links TRBV29-1 to TRBJ2-7; weak D call: TRBD1 (7 bases). Germline CDR1 SQVTM, CDR2 ANQGSEA. The CDR3 is 13 residues long. V lost 1 base to trimming and J lost 4 bases, with 11 bases between them. The CDR3 protein is CSVEASGGYEQYF. The CDR3 DNA follows: TGCAGCGTTGAAGCCTCAGGGGGGTACGAGCAGTACTTC.

This chain links TRBV5-1 with TRBJ2-7; TRBD1 might be the D (5 bases). The V gene's germline CDR1 is SGHRS and CDR2 YFSETQ. The CDR3 spans 13 residues. V gave up 2 bases and J gave up 3 bases, with 9 bases separating them. CDR3: CASSFRADYEQYF. CDR3 DNA: TGCGCCAGCAGCTTCAGGGCCGACTACGAGCAGTACTTC.

The chain carries TRBV6-6 and TRBJ1-1; 7 nucleotides align to TRBD1. The germline CDR1 and CDR2 sequences are MNHNY and SVGAGI (reference sequence). The trim removed 8 bases at V and 1 base at J, leaving 7 bases unmatched. The CDR3 spans 14 residues. The CDR3 reads CASHRQGGNTEAFF. DNA of the CDR3: TGTGCCAGCCATCGACAGGGTGGGAACACTGAAGCTTTCTTT.

The rearrangement links TRBV6-2 or TRBV6-3 to TRBJ2-1, with D possibly being TRBD1 (6 bases). CDR3 length equals 15 residues. Germline CDR1 MNHEY, CDR2 SVGEGT. With 2 bases removed from V and 4 bases from J, the gap between germline ends came to 12 bases. CDR3 DNA sequence: TGTGCCAGCAGTTACCCCCGGGACATATACAATGAGCAGTTCTTC. This translates into CASSYPRDIYNEQFF.

The CDR3 nucleotides are TGTGCCAGCAGTTTCGGGGCTAGCGGGGTATACAATGAGCAGTTCTTC. This translates into CASSFGASGVYNEQFF. The chain carries TRBV28 and TRBJ2-1, with 9 bases identical to TRBD2. This CDR3 contains 16 residues. Germline-derived CDR1 and CDR2 are MDHEN and SYDVKM. Germline trimming cut 3 bases from V and 4 bases from J; bases unmatched to any gene: 7. Drawing the rest from reference TRBV28 and TRBJ2-1, the complete variable domain is DVKVTQSSRYLVKRTGEKVFLECVQDMDHENMFWYRQDPGLGLRLIYFSYDVKMKEKGDIPEGYSVSREKKERFSLILESASTNQTSMYLCASSFGASGVYNEQFFGPGTRLTVL.

The chain has TRBV6-2 or TRBV6-3 and TRBJ2-3; D not certain. Germline CDR1 and CDR2: MNHEY and SVGEGT. The CDR3 has 14 amino acids. Trimming left V 0 bases short and J 2 bases short, with 6 bases between. CDR3 DNA: TGTGCCAGCAGTTACTCCCAGCCCACAGATACGCAGTATTTT. Translated, it gives CASSYSQPTDTQYF.

This clonotype has a handful of counts. The CDR3 region is CASSEPPLYSNQPQHF. The CDR3 DNA reads as TGTGCCAGCAGTGAACCCCCTCTATATAGCAATCAGCCCCAGCATTTT. The chain employs TRBV6-1 and TRBJ1-5; no clear D. V lost 2 bases, J lost 0 bases, and 11 bases lay in between. The CDR3 contains 16 residues. CDR1 is MNHNS, CDR2 SASEGT, per germline.

This clonotype showed up just once. The chain joins TRBV20-1 to TRBJ2-5, with D hard to call. Germline values: CDR1 DFQATT, CDR2 SNEGSKA (reference sequence). V lost 0 bases, J lost 0 bases, and 14 bases lay in between. The CDR3 consists of 16 residues. CDR3 bases: TGCAGTGCTAGAGATGCCGGGCAGGTCTACCAAGAGACCCAGTACTTC. Protein: CSARDAGQVYQETQYF.

The chain recombines TRBV6-2 or TRBV6-3 with TRBJ1-5; D possibly corresponds to TRBD1 (6 bases). Germline V gene lookup returns CDR1 MNHEY and CDR2 SVGEGT. The CDR3 spans 14 residues. Trimming pared 6 bases from V and 7 bases from J, leaving 16 bases between. The CDR3 protein is CASRPKGGVQPQHF. In DNA form, the CDR3 reads TGTGCCAGCAGGCCCAAGGGGGGAGTCCAGCCCCAGCATTTT.

J is TRBJ1-5 and V is TRBV10-3; unclear D gene. CDR1 is ENHRY and CDR2 is SYGVKD in the germline V gene. This CDR3 region has 14 residues. Trimming cost V 0 bases and J 4 bases, with 7 bases left between them. The CDR3 spells CAISESGGNQPQHF. The DNA of the CDR3 is TGTGCCATCAGTGAGTCGGGAGGGAATCAGCCCCAGCATTTT.

This chain connects TRBV29-1 to TRBJ1-2; no clear D. The germline gives CDR1 SQVTM, CDR2 ANQGSEA. V lost 0 bases and J 4 bases, leaving 6 bases between the germline ends. This CDR3 is 12 amino acids long. CDR3 in DNA: TGCAGCGTTGAAGAGGGGATCTATGGCTACACCTTC. Residues: CSVEEGIYGYTF.

The genes are TRBV5-6 and TRBJ1-1; no firm D call. In germline, CDR1 is SGHDT, CDR2 YYEEEE. This CDR3 spans 13 amino acids. V was trimmed by 0 bases and J by 8 bases, leaving 11 bases between them. The CDR3 spells CASSLVAPGEAFF. The DNA of the CDR3 is TGTGCCAGCAGCTTGGTGGCCCCCGGGGAAGCTTTCTTT.

The chain carries TRBV14 and TRBJ1-1; D gene unclear. V was trimmed by 3 bases and J by 6 bases, leaving 14 bases between them. In germline, CDR1 is SGHDN, CDR2 FVKESK. The CDR3 spans 14 residues. This CDR3 is CASSQGGIGAEAFF. The CDR3 bases are TGTGCCAGCAGCCAGGGCGGGATTGGCGCTGAAGCTTTCTTT.